The rows below give T cell receptor beta chains drawn from one sample of a study of OX40 agonist ivuxolimab in advanced cancers. Sequencing used immunoSEQ multiplex PCR; TCRdb keeps in-frame clones, though not all of them. The table has 90,000 to 120,000 clones, around 93% seen once. Sequences were derived from CD4+ or CD8+ T cells sorted from blood, sampled in a trial of the OX40 agonist ivuxolimab. All receptors derive from an adult with an advanced solid tumor such as melanoma, head and neck, liver or kidney cancer. The CDR3 runs from the conserved cysteine through the conserved F or W. Fields, in order: J gene, V gene, D gene, clone size, CDR3 DNA, CDR3 protein. D genes are given only for firm matches. Some rows mark clone size as missing; the rest say once, few, many or name a class of expanded clone.

>TRBJ1-1|TRBV2|TRBD1|-
TGTGCCAGACGGACAGGTCTTAGTGGAACTGAAGCTTTCTTT
CARRTGLSGTEAFF
>TRBJ2-1|TRBV13|TRBD2|-
TGTGCCAGCAGTTATTCACTAGCGGGAGGGGGGAATGAGCAGTTCTTC
CASSYSLAGGGNEQFF
>TRBJ2-4|TRBV2|-|-
TGTGCCAGCAGTGAAGTGGTACAAAACATTCAGTACTTC
CASSEVVQNIQYF
>TRBJ2-3|TRBV5-1|-|-
TGCGCCAGCAGCACATGGGACAAGGGAGGAGATACGCAGTATTTT
CASSTWDKGGDTQYF
>TRBJ1-2|TRBV2|TRBD1|-
TGTGCCAGCACGGACAGGGGGCTTTCCTATGGCTACACCTTC
CASTDRGLSYGYTF
>TRBJ1-5|TRBV6-6|-|-
TGTGCCAGCAGTTCCGGACAAACTTATAGCAATCAGCCCCAGCATTTT
CASSSGQTYSNQPQHF
>TRBJ2-6|TRBV30|-|-
TGTGCTCTGGGGACCCGGGGGTCTGGGGCCAACGTCCTGACTTTC
CALGTRGSGANVLTF
>TRBJ2-3|TRBV7-6|-|few
TGTGCCAGCAGCTTAGGATATAACACAGATACGCAGTATTTT
CASSLGYNTDTQYF
>TRBJ2-6|TRBV1|-|-
TGCACCATCACTCTACATACTTCCAGCTCTGGGGCCAACGTCCTGACTTTC
CTITLHTSSSGANVLTF
>TRBJ2-2|TRBV30|TRBD1|once
TGTGCCTTTCTTTGGGGACAGGGTCTCGTCGGGGAGCTGTTTTTT
CAFLWGQGLVGELFF
>TRBJ2-3|TRBV10-1|-|once
TGCGCCAGCAGTGAGTCTCCCGGGGGCACAGATACGCAGTATTTT
CASSESPGGTDTQYF
>TRBJ2-3|TRBV30|-|-
TGTGCCTGGAGTGTTGGGGGGGCCACAGATACGCAGTATTTT
CAWSVGGATDTQYF
>TRBJ2-5|TRBV11-3|-|-
TGTGCCAGCAGCTTAGATGGGTCTCATCAAGAGACCCAGTACTTC
CASSLDGSHQETQYF
>TRBJ1-4|TRBV5-1|-|-
TGCGCCAGCAGCTTGGAGACAAATGAAAAACTGTTTTTT
CASSLETNEKLFF
>TRBJ2-5|TRBV9|TRBD1|-
TGTGCCAGCAGCGTAGCTGAGTTGAGGGGGCAGGAGACCCAGTACTTC
CASSVAELRGQETQYF
>TRBJ1-2|TRBV7-3|TRBD1|-
TGTGCCAGCAGCTTGTCAGGACAGGGTCACGGCTACACCTTC
CASSLSGQGHGYTF
>TRBJ2-5|TRBV10-3|-|-
TGTGCCATCAGTAGCGCAGGGGAGGGGGAGACCCAGTACTTC
CAISSAGEGETQYF
>TRBJ1-1|TRBV30|-|-
TGTGCCTGGAGCCGGGGGGGGACTGAAGCTTTCTTT
CAWSRGGTEAFF
>TRBJ2-7|TRBV7-9|-|-
TGTGCCAGCAGCTTTAAGACAGGAGGGGCCTCCTACGAGCAGTACTTC
CASSFKTGGASYEQYF
>TRBJ2-5|TRBV1|-|-
TGCACCAGGGGAGACAGTCCCCAAGAGACCCAGTACTTC
CTRGDSPQETQYF
>TRBJ2-5|TRBV5-6|-|-
TGTGCCAGCAAGGAGGCAGGGTTGGGGGAGACCCAGTACTTC
CASKEAGLGETQYF
>TRBJ2-7|TRBV5-4|TRBD1|-
TGTGCCAGCAGCTTGGGGACAGGGAGGTACGAGCAGTACTTC
CASSLGTGRYEQYF
>TRBJ2-1|TRBV7-9|-|-
TGTGCCAGCAGGAGCTCCTACAATGAGCAGTTCTTC
CASRSSYNEQFF
>TRBJ2-5|TRBV25-1|TRBD1|-
TGTGCCAGCAGTGCGACCGGGACAGGGGGCTGGACCCAGTACTTC
CASSATGTGGWTQYF
>TRBJ2-3|TRBV5-8|-|-
TGTGCCAGCAGGTTACGACTGGTTAGCACAGATACGCAGTATTTT
CASRLRLVSTDTQYF
>TRBJ1-3|TRBV19|TRBD1|once
TGTGCCAGCAGAGGGGGCTACCAATCCTCTGGAAACACCATATATTTT
CASRGGYQSSGNTIYF
>TRBJ2-7|TRBV28|TRBD2|-
TGTGCCAGCAGTTTCGGGGGGTTGAACTACGAGCAGTACTTC
CASSFGGLNYEQYF
>TRBJ2-1|TRBV2|-|-
TGTGCCAGCAGTGCGAAAGTCCAGGGACCCGGGGATGAGCAGTTCTTC
CASSAKVQGPGDEQFF
>TRBJ2-5|TRBV5-4|-|-
TGTGCCAGCAGACACGGAGAGACCCAGTACTTC
CASRHGETQYF
>TRBJ2-7|TRBV6-5|TRBD1|-
TGTGCCAGCAGATCCGGGACAGGGGTGTACGAGCAGTACTTC
CASRSGTGVYEQYF
>TRBJ2-3|TRBV11-3|-|-
TGTGCCAGCAGCTTCCAGGATACGCAGTATTTT
CASSFQDTQYF
>TRBJ1-2|TRBV19|-|-
TGTGCCACCCGGGGGGGTTTTGGCTACACCTTC
CATRGGFGYTF
>TRBJ2-5|TRBV11-3|-|-
TGTGCCAGCAGCTTAGTGGACACGACCCAGTACTTC
CASSLVDTTQYF
>TRBJ1-1|TRBV5-1|-|once
TGCGCCAGCAGCCGAGATGGGGGAGAGGGTGAAGCTTTCTTT
CASSRDGGEGEAFF
>TRBJ2-7|TRBV6-1|-|-
TGTGCCAGCGGGGACTTAGCCTACGAGCAGTACTTC
CASGDLAYEQYF
>TRBJ1-1|TRBV5-1|-|-
TGCGCCAGCAGCTTGGCAACGGGACCTGAAGCTTTCTTT
CASSLATGPEAFF
>TRBJ1-2|TRBV10-3|-|few
TGTGCCACCGAAGGGGTAAGCTATGGCTACACCTTC
CATEGVSYGYTF
>TRBJ2-2|TRBV10-1|TRBD1|-
TGCGCCAGCAGTACAGGGGGCAGGACCGGGGAGCTGTTTTTT
CASSTGGRTGELFF
>TRBJ1-5|TRBV6-6|TRBD1|-
TGTGCCAGCATGATCGGACAGGGGGATCAGCCCCAGCATTTT
CASMIGQGDQPQHF
>TRBJ2-5|TRBV6-5|-|-
TGTGCCAGCACCCCCGGGACGTCACAAGAGACCCAGTACTTC
CASTPGTSQETQYF
>TRBJ2-3|TRBV19|-|-
TGTGCCAGTAGTCCGGGGGGCAGCTACACAGATACGCAGTATTTT
CASSPGGSYTDTQYF
>TRBJ1-2|TRBV6-6|TRBD1|-
TGTGCCAGCAGCACCGGGACAGGCTATGGCTACACCTTC
CASSTGTGYGYTF
>TRBJ1-4|TRBV7-9|TRBD1|-
TGTGCCAGCAGCTTATCGACAGGGGATAATGAAAAACTGTTTTTT
CASSLSTGDNEKLFF
>TRBJ2-3|TRBV10-3|-|-
TGTGCCATCATATTCCAGCGGGGCACAGATACGCAGTATTTT
CAIIFQRGTDTQYF
>TRBJ2-2|TRBV18|TRBD2|-
TGTGCCAGCTCACCACCGTCTAGCGGGGGAAAGACCGGGGAGCTGTTTTTT
CASSPPSSGGKTGELFF
>TRBJ1-2|TRBV5-1|-|-
TGCGCCAGCAGCCTACCCTCCACCTTC
CASSLPSTF
>TRBJ1-1|TRBV18|TRBD1|-
TGTGCCAGCTCACCCACGGGACAGTTGAACACTGAAGCTTTCTTT
CASSPTGQLNTEAFF
>TRBJ2-7|TRBV5-4|-|-
TGTGCCAGCAGCTTCAGGGGAGAAAACTACGAGCAGTACTTC
CASSFRGENYEQYF
>TRBJ2-6|TRBV19|-|-
TGTGCCAGTAGTTCAGGGAATGGGGCCAACGTCCTGACTTTC
CASSSGNGANVLTF